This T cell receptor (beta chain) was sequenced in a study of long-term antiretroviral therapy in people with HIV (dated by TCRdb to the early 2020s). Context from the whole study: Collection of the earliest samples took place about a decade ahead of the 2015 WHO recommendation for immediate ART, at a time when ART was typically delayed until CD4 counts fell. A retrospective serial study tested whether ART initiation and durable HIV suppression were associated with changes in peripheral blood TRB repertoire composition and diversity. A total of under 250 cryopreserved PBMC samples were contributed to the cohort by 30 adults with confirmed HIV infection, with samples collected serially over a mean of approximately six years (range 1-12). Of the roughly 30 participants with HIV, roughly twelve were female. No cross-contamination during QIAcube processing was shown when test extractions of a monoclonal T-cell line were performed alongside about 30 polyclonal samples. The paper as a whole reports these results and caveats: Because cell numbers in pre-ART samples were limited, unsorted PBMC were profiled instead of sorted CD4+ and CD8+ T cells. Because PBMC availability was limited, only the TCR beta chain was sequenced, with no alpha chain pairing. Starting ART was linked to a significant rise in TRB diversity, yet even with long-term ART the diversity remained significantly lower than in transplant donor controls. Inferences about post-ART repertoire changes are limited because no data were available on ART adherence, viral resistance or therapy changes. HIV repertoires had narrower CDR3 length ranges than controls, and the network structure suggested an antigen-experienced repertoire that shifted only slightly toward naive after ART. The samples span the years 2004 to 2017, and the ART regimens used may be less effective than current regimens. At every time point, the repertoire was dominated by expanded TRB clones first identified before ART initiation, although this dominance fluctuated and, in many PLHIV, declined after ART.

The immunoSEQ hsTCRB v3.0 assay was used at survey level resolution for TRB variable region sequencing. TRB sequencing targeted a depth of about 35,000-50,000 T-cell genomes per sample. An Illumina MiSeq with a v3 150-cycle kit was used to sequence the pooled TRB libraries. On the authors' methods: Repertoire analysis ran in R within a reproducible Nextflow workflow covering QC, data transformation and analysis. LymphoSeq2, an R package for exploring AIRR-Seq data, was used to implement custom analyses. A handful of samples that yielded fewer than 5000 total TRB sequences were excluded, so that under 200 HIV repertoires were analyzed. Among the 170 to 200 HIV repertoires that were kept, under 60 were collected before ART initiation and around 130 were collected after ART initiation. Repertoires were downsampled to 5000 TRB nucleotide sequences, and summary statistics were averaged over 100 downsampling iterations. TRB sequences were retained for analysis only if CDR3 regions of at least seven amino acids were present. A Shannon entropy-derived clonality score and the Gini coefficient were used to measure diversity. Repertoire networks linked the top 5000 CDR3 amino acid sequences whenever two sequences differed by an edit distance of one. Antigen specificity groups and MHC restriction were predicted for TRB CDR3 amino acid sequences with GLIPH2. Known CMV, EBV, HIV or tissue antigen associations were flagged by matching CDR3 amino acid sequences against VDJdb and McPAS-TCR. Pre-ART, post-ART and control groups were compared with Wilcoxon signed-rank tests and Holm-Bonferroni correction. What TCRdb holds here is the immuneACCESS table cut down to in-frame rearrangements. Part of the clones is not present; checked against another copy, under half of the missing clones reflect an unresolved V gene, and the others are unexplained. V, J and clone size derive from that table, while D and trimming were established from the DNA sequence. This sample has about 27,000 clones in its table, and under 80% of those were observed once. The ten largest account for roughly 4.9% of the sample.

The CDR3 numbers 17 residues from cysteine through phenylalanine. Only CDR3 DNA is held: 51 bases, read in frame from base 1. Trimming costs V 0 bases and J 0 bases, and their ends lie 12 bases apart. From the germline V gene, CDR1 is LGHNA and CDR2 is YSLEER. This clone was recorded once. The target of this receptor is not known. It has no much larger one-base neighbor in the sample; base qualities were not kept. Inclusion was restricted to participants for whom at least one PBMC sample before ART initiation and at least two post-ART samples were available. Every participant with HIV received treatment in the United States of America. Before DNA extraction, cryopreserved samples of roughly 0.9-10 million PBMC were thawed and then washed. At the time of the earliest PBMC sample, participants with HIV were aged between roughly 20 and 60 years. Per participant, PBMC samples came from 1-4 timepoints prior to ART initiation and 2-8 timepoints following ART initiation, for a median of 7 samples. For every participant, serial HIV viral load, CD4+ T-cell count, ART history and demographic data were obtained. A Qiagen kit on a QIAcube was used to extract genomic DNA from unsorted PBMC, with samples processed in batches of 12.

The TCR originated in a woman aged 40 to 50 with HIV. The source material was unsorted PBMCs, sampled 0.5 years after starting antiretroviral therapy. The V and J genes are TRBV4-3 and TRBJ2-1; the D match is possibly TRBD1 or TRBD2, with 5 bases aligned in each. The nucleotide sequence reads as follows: TGCGCCAGCAGCCAAGAGCTCGGGGCTGACTCCTACAATGAGCAGTTCTTC. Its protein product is CASSQELGADSYNEQFF.